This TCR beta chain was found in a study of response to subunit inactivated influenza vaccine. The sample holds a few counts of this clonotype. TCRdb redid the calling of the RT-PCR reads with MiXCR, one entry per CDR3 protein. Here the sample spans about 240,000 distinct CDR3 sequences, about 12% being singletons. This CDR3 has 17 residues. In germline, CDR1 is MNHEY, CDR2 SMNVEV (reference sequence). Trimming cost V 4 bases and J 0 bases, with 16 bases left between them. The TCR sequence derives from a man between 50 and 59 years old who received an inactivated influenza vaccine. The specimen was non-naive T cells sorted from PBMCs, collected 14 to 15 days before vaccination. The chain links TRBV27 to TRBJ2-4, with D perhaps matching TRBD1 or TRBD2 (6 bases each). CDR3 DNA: TGTGCCAGCAGTTCCCTCAGGGGAGGAATAGCCAAAAACATTCAGTACTTC. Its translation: CASSSLRGGIAKNIQYF.